One sample yielded the 10 T cell receptor beta chains listed below, sequenced in a study of early stage breast cancer tumors. Clones were sequenced by immunoSEQ multiplex PCR, and TCRdb holds only the in-frame ones, with some missing. Among about 48,000 clones listed, about 80% were seen once. Sequenced material: blood. Every receptor here comes from a person aged 45-65 years with breast cancer.

The chain links TRBV5-8 to TRBJ2-1; 9 positions agree with TRBD1. This CDR3 has 15 amino acids. With V trimmed by 4 bases and J by 4 bases, 6 bases remained unmatched. Germline loops: CDR1 SGHTS, CDR2 YDEGEE. CDR3 protein: CASSPGTGFYNEQFF. As DNA, the CDR3 is TGTGCCAGCAGCCCAGGGACAGGGTTTTACAATGAGCAGTTCTTC.

The chain carries TRBV7-3 and TRBJ2-1; D is undetermined. Per germline, CDR1 SGHTA and CDR2 FQGTGA. V was clipped by 2 bases and J by 11 bases, with 7 bases between them. CDR3 size: 11 residues. CDR3 loop: CASSLADQQFF. The CDR3, as DNA: TGTGCCAGCAGCTTAGCGGATCAGCAGTTCTTC.

The chain links TRBV6-5 to TRBJ2-7; no definite D call. The CDR3 runs to 15 residues. Trimming shortened V by 0 bases and J by 2 bases, and 11 bases separated the two germline ends. Germline CDR1 MNHEY, CDR2 SVGAGI. The CDR3 protein is CASSYSMVGTYEQYF. CDR3 sequence (DNA): TGTGCCAGCAGTTACTCGATGGTAGGGACCTACGAGCAGTACTTC.

This chain connects TRBV5-1 to TRBJ2-7; D possibly corresponds to TRBD1 (5 bases). CDR3 length: 12 amino acids. V dropped 0 bases and J dropped 7 bases, with 8 bases sitting between them. Germline lookup yields CDR1 SGHRS and CDR2 YFSETQ. CDR3 residues: CASSLEGVEQYF. The CDR3 DNA reads TGCGCCAGCAGCTTGGAAGGGGTGGAGCAGTACTTC.

This clone occurred a few times. J is TRBJ1-6 and V is TRBV10-2; D gene ambiguous. This CDR3 spans 12 amino acids. Looked up from germline, CDR1 is WSHSY and CDR2 is SAAADI. V shed 4 bases and J shed 7 bases, with 5 bases lying between them. CDR3 in DNA: TGCGCCAGCAGTGTCTCCAATTCACCCCTCCACTTT. Its translation: CASSVSNSPLHF.

This clone was detected only once. The rearrangement joins TRBV4-1 to TRBJ2-5; a weak D match, TRBD1 (5 bases). The CDR3 spans 16 residues. Germline values: CDR1 MGHRA, CDR2 YSYEKL. V lost 0 bases and J 1 base, leaving 12 bases between the germline ends. The CDR3 sequence: CASSQDADTGQETQYF. CDR3 bases: TGCGCCAGCAGCCAAGATGCGGACACCGGCCAAGAGACCCAGTACTTC.

The chain uses TRBV10-3 and TRBJ2-3; 8 positions match TRBD2. The CDR3 totals 16 residues. Per the germline V gene, CDR1 is ENHRY and CDR2 is SYGVKD. V was clipped by 3 bases and J by 5 bases; unmatched bases: 10. CDR3 in DNA: TGTGCCATCAGTGATCCGGACGGCGGGGGGTTAGATACGCAGTATTTT. This gives the protein CAISDPDGGGLDTQYF.

V and J are TRBV19 and TRBJ2-7; D not certain. Trimming took off 5 bases at V and 0 bases at J, with 11 bases between the two ends. CDR3 length equals 14 residues. The germline gives CDR1 LNHDA, CDR2 SQIVND (reference sequence). The CDR3 sequence is CASSFDFHSYEQYF. The CDR3 bases are TGTGCCAGTAGTTTTGACTTCCACTCCTACGAGCAGTACTTC.

This sequence joins TRBV5-8 and TRBJ2-3, with 7 bases matching TRBD1. The CDR3 is 15 amino acids. J was trimmed by 6 bases and V by 3 bases; bases with no gene match: 10. Germline CDR1 is SGHTS and CDR2 is YDEGEE. As DNA, the CDR3 is TGTGCCAGCAGCTACCCGGGACAGCCATCGGATACGCAGTATTTT. It yields the protein CASSYPGQPSDTQYF.

J is TRBJ2-7 and V is TRBV10-3, with TRBD1 matching 7 bases. The CDR3 covers 16 residues. J gave up 0 bases and V 7 bases, and 12 bases lay outside the gene matches. Germline CDR1 ENHRY, CDR2 SYGVKD. CDR3 sequence reads: CAIKGSQGSISYEQYF. The CDR3 bases are TGTGCCATCAAGGGTTCACAGGGGTCCATCTCCTACGAGCAGTACTTC.